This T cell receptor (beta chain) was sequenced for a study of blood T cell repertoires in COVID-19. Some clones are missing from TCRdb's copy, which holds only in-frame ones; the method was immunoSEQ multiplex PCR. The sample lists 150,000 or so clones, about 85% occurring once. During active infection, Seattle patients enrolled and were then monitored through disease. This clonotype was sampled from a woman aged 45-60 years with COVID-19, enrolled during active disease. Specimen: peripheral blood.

CDR3 sequence (DNA): TGTGCCAGCTCACCCAGACAGAGAGATGGCTACACCTTC. Translating gives CASSPRQRDGYTF. The chain couples TRBV18 to TRBJ1-2, with D perhaps matching TRBD1 (5 bases). V was cut by 3 bases and J by 6 bases, with 11 bases left in between. The CDR3 loop spans 13 amino acids. Germline loops: CDR1 KGHSH, CDR2 LQKENI.